Below are 3 T cell receptor beta chains sequenced from a single sample in a study of blood T cell repertoires in COVID-19 (dated by TCRdb to 2018 to 2021). The library came from the immunoSEQ multiplex PCR assay. What TCRdb holds here is the immuneACCESS table cut down to in-frame rearrangements. Part of the clones is not present; checked against another copy, under half of the missing clones reflect an unresolved V gene, and the others are unexplained. For this sample the table gives 85,000 to 100,000 clones, of which approximately 90% were detected only once. 1.7% of the sample goes to the ten largest clones. Sequencing was performed on peripheral blood. The receptors originated from a man aged 60-69 years with acute or convalescent COVID-19.

The DNA of the CDR3 is TGCGCCAGCAGTCAAATCCTACCGTCCGGGACAGCCTATGGCTACACCTTC. Its protein is CASSQILPSGTAYGYTF. The rearrangement joins TRBV23-1 to TRBJ1-2, with TRBD1 identical over 7 bases. TRBV23-1 is noted as an ORF with a role that remains uncertain. The V segment lost 2 bases and the J segment 4 bases; nucleotides outside the gene matches: 13. This CDR3 comprises 17 residues.

The rearrangement uses TRBV19 and TRBJ1-2; the match to TRBD1 covers 10 bases. J gave up 0 bases and V 7 bases, and 8 bases lay outside the gene matches. CDR1 is LNHDA, CDR2 SQIVND, per germline (reference sequence). The CDR3 is 16 residues long. The CDR3 sequence: CASTIPGQGANYGYTF. The CDR3 DNA reads as TGTGCCAGTACCATACCCGGACAGGGGGCTAACTATGGCTACACCTTC.

The chain is built from TRBV9 and TRBJ1-1, with a weak D call TRBD1 (6 bases). V was clipped by 3 bases and J by 6 bases, with 18 bases between them. The CDR3 length is 15 residues. Per germline, CDR1 SGDLS and CDR2 YYNGEE. The CDR3: CASSAVGLPGAEAFF. DNA for the CDR3: TGTGCCAGCAGCGCCGTGGGCCTTCCAGGGGCTGAAGCTTTCTTT.